These 6 T cell receptor beta chains were sequenced from one sample in a study of control samples from healthy donors and cancer patients. Repertoires were generated with immunoSEQ multiplex PCR, while TCRdb's copy carries only in-frame clones and drops some. The table lists 100,000 to 120,000 clones, 70% to 90% of them singletons. Sequencing input: PBMCs. The receptor source for this set is a woman aged 55-69 years with lung cancer.

The J gene is TRBJ1-2, the V gene TRBV2, with D perhaps matching TRBD1 (5 bases). Per the germline V gene, CDR1 is SNHLY and CDR2 is FYNNEI. The CDR3 is 14 residues long. The ends were cut back, 6 bases at V and 3 bases at J, with 14 bases in the middle. This CDR3 reads CASRATGTDYGYTF. The CDR3, as DNA: TGTGCCAGCAGGGCCACAGGCACGGACTATGGCTACACCTTC.

The V gene is TRBV12-3 or TRBV12-4, the J gene TRBJ1-2; D might be TRBD1 (5 bases). The CDR3 has 12 amino acids. The V end was cut by 7 bases, the J end by 7 bases, with 13 bases between. CDR3 amino acids: CASTSQGGGYTF. The CDR3 DNA reads TGTGCCAGCACTTCCCAGGGCGGTGGCTACACCTTC.

The J gene is TRBJ2-7, the V gene TRBV4-2; the D is unclear. Trimming stripped 0 bases from V and 0 bases from J, with 9 bases between. CDR1 is LGHNA and CDR2 is YNFKEQ in the germline V gene. This CDR3 has 15 residues. CDR3 loop: CASSQDFASSYEQYF. DNA for the CDR3: TGTGCCAGCAGCCAAGACTTCGCGAGCTCCTACGAGCAGTACTTC.

V and J are TRBV18 and TRBJ2-7, with 7 bases aligning to TRBD1. The germline V gene encodes CDR1 KGHSH and CDR2 LQKENI. With V trimmed by 0 bases and J by 2 bases, 1 base remained unmatched. The length of the CDR3 is 14 residues. The CDR3 bases are TGTGCCAGCTCACCACCAGGGGGCGCCTACGAGCAGTACTTC. The encoded protein is CASSPPGGAYEQYF.

This clone appeared a single time. The chain links TRBV12-5 to TRBJ1-1; D gene uncertain. V was trimmed by 7 bases and J by 3 bases, leaving 12 bases between them. The CDR3 extends over 13 amino acids. From germline, CDR1 is LGHNT and CDR2 FRNRAP. The CDR3 protein is CASAKDGYTEAFF. The CDR3 DNA reads as TGTGCTAGTGCCAAAGACGGATACACTGAAGCTTTCTTT. The variable domain in full, with the rest retrieved from reference TRBV12-5 and TRBJ1-1, is DARVTQTPRHKVTEMGQEVTMRCQPILGHNTVFWYRQTMMQGLELLAYFRNRAPLDDSGMPKDRFSAEMPDATLATLKIQPSEPRDSAVYFCASAKDGYTEAFFGQGTRLTVV.

The rearrangement uses TRBV21-1 and TRBJ1-4. TRBV21-1 constitutes a pseudogene. The CDR3 is made up of 18 amino acids. The CDR3 region has the DNA TGTGCCAGCAGCAACAAAGTAGACGGGACGGAACGTAATGAAAAACTGTTTTTT. Its protein is CASSNKVDGTERNEKLFF.